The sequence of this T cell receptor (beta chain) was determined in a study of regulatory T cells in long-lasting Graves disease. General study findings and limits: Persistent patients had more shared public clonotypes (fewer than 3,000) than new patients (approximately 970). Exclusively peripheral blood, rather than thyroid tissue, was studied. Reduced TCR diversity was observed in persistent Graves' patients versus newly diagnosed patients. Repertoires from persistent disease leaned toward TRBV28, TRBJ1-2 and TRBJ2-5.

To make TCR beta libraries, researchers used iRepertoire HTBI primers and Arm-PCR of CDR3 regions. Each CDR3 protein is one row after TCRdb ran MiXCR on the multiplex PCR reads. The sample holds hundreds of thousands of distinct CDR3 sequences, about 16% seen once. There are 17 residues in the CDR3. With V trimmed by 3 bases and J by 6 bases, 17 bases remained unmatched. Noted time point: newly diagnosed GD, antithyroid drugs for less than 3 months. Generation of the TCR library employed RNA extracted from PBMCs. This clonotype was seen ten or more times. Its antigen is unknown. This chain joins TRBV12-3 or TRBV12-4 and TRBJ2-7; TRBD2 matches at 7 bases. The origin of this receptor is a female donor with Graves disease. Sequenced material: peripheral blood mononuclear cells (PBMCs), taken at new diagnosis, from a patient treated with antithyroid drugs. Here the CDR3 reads CASSFRREPFRVGEQYF. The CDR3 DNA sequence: TGTGCCAGCAGTTTTAGGCGGGAGCCATTCAGGGTGGGCGAGCAGTACTTC.